The 23 T cell receptor beta chains given below trace back to one sample, sequenced in a study of immune reconstitution after stem cell transplant in scleroderma. TCRdb re-called the RT-PCR reads through MiXCR, storing one row per CDR3 protein. The data hold over 2,000 distinct CDR3 sequences, with approximately 7.4% observed a single time. This specimen was taken before or after autologous hematopoietic stem cell transplantation (not recorded which). These receptors were taken from a male donor with systemic sclerosis.

Relative to its sample, this clonotype is medium-sized. The chain joins TRBV25-1 to TRBJ1-6, with TRBD1 as a possible D gene (6 bases). The V and J ends lost 4 bases and 7 bases respectively, with 11 bases between them. The CDR3 totals 14 residues. Germline V gives CDR1 MGHDK, CDR2 SYGVNS. Here the CDR3 reads CASSADSSNSPLHF. The CDR3 coding sequence is TGTGCCAGCAGTGCGGACAGTTCAAATTCACCCCTCCACTTT.

This clonotype is labeled as medium-sized. The chain has TRBV29-1 and TRBJ1-4; D is unclear. CDR1 and CDR2 from the germline V gene are SQVTM and ANQGSEA. The CDR3 runs 14 residues. With 4 bases removed from V and 3 bases from J, the gap between germline ends came to 12 bases. The CDR3 nucleotides are TGCAGCGTTGTCGGGGTGGGTTCTAATGAAAAACTGTTTTTT. It translates to CSVVGVGSNEKLFF.

This clonotype is deemed medium-sized. The chain carries TRBV5-5 and TRBJ2-3; D perhaps matches TRBD2 (6 bases). The CDR3 consists of 14 residues. V was cut by 3 bases and J by 0 bases, with 8 bases left in between. Germline assignment: CDR1 SGHKS and CDR2 YYEKEE (reference sequence). CDR3 residues: CASSWGTSTDTQYF. The CDR3 nucleotides read TGTGCCAGCAGCTGGGGGACTAGCACAGATACGCAGTATTTT. The variable domain in full, with the rest retrieved from reference TRBV5-5 and TRBJ2-3, is DAGVTQSPTHLIKTRGQQVTLRCSPISGHKSVSWYQQVLGQGPQFIFQYYEKEERGRGNFPDRFSARQFPNYSSELNVNALLLGDSALYLCASSWGTSTDTQYFGPGTRLTVL.

Relative to its sample, this clonotype is medium-sized (0.01 to 0.1%). The V and J genes are TRBV29-1 and TRBJ2-3, with D possibly being TRBD2 (6 bases). From germline, CDR1 is SQVTM and CDR2 ANQGSEA. The V end was cut by 5 bases, the J end by 5 bases, with 11 bases between. There are 12 residues in the CDR3. The CDR3 nucleotides are TGCAGCGTTTACCTGGGGGGAGATACGCAGTATTTT. It is translated as CSVYLGGDTQYF.

This clonotype is labeled as medium-sized. The V and J genes are TRBV27 and TRBJ2-5, with 10 bases identical to TRBD1. The CDR3 sequence is 14 residues long. CDR1 MNHEY and CDR2 SMNVEV come from the germline V gene (reference sequence). Trimming at V came to 4 bases and at J to 5 bases, leaving 4 bases not matched to a gene. The CDR3 nucleotides read TGTGCCAGCAGTTCGGACAGGGGGGGGGAGACCCAGTACTTC. This gives the protein CASSSDRGGETQYF.

The chain links TRBV5-6 to TRBJ2-7; D may match TRBD1 or TRBD2 (5 bases each). The V end was cut by 4 bases, the J end by 2 bases, with 13 bases between. Germline loops: CDR1 SGHDT, CDR2 YYEEEE. The CDR3 is made up of 14 amino acids. This chain's CDR3 is CASSRGGAPYEQYF. CDR3 in DNA: TGTGCCAGCAGCCGTGGGGGTGCCCCCTACGAGCAGTACTTC. Full variable domain (remainder filled in from reference TRBV5-6 and TRBJ2-7): DAGVTQSPTHLIKTRGQQVTLRCSPKSGHDTVSWYQQALGQGPQFIFQYYEEEERQRGNFPDRFSGHQFPNYSSELNVNALLLGDSALYLCASSRGGAPYEQYFGPGTRLTVT.

This clonotype ranks as medium-sized. The chain employs TRBV5-1 and TRBJ2-1; 12 bases align to TRBD1. V lost 0 bases, J lost 6 bases, and 7 bases stayed unmatched. The germline V gene has CDR1 SGHRS and CDR2 YFSETQ. CDR3 length: 17 amino acids. CDR3 amino acids: CASSLARGQGALNEQFF. For the CDR3, the DNA is TGCGCCAGCAGCTTGGCTCGGGGACAGGGGGCTCTCAATGAGCAGTTCTTC. Full variable domain (missing parts from reference TRBV5-1 and TRBJ2-1): KAGVTQTPRYLIKTRGQQVTLSCSPISGHRSVSWYQQTPGQGLQFLFEYFSETQRNKGNFPGRFSGRQFSNSRSEMNVSTLELGDSALYLCASSLARGQGALNEQFFGPGTRLTVL.

This clonotype came up a few times. V usage is TRBV20-1 and J usage is TRBJ2-7; TRBD2 aligns across 7 bases. The ends lost 3 bases at V and 3 bases at J; junction bases unmatched: 8. The CDR3 is 14 residues long. Per germline, CDR1 DFQATT and CDR2 SNEGSKA (reference sequence). This CDR3 is CSARGRGGYYEQYF. The CDR3 nucleotides are TGCAGTGCTAGGGGTCGGGGAGGGTACTACGAGCAGTACTTC.

The rearrangement joins TRBV19 to TRBJ1-2; D is unresolved. V was pared by 8 bases and J by 7 bases, with 8 bases between. CDR3 length: 10 residues. Germline lookup yields CDR1 LNHDA and CDR2 SQIVND (reference sequence). As DNA, the CDR3 is TGTGCCAGTGAATCGGGTGGCTACACCTTC. This translates into CASESGGYTF.

The rearrangement uses TRBV11-3 and TRBJ1-1; no clear D gene. The CDR3 is 14 residues long. V shed 5 bases and J shed 1 base, with 11 bases lying between them. Germline values: CDR1 SGHNT, CDR2 YENEEA. As DNA, the CDR3 is TGTGCCAGCAGCCTGGGAGATACGAACACTGAAGCTTTCTTT. This gives the protein CASSLGDTNTEAFF.

This clonotype is classed as medium-sized. The gene calls are TRBV5-5 and TRBJ2-7; tentative D call: TRBD1 (6 bases). The germline CDR1 and CDR2 sequences are SGHKS and YYEKEE (reference sequence). The CDR3 contains 13 residues. Trimming shortened V by 2 bases and J by 4 bases, and 10 bases separated the two germline ends. The CDR3 region is CASSLTDSYEQYF. The CDR3 DNA follows: TGTGCCAGCAGCTTAACGGACAGTTACGAGCAGTACTTC.

By sample share, this clonotype is medium-sized. One junction end disagrees with the germline gene, perhaps due to a read error. The chain has TRBV24-1 and TRBJ2-7, with TRBD2 matching over 7 bases. Germline CDR1 KGHDR, CDR2 SFDVKD. The CDR3 extends over 13 amino acids. The chain's CDR3 is CASSGAPFYEQYF. The CDR3 DNA follows: TGTGCCTCCAGCGGGGCGCCTTTCTACGAGCAGTACTTC.

This clonotype was observed a single time. This chain links TRBV2 with TRBJ1-2; D gene uncertain. The CDR3 sequence is 13 residues long. Trimming removed 2 bases at V and 8 bases at J, with 12 bases between. The V gene's germline CDR1 is SNHLY and CDR2 FYNNEI. The chain's CDR3 is CASSEIAVGGYTF. The CDR3 DNA reads as TGTGCCAGCAGTGAAATAGCCGTGGGGGGCTACACCTTC.

By proportion, this clonotype is medium-sized. The chain employs TRBV20-1 and TRBJ2-3; TRBD1 or TRBD2 may be the D gene (7 bases each). This CDR3 region has 15 residues. Trimming cost V 5 bases and J 1 base, with 16 bases left between them. The germline V gene encodes CDR1 DFQATT and CDR2 SNEGSKA (reference sequence). The CDR3 bases are TGCAGTGCTTTACAGGGGAGGGAAGGCACAGATACGCAGTATTTT. Protein product: CSALQGREGTDTQYF.

In its sample, this clonotype is medium-sized. The rearrangement joins TRBV10-3 to TRBJ1-5, with D tentatively TRBD1 (6 bases). This CDR3 has 15 amino acids. Germline V lookup: CDR1 ENHRY, CDR2 SYGVKD. V lost 4 bases and J lost 7, with 17 bases in between. DNA of the CDR3: TGTGCCATCAGTGTTGCCAAGGGGGGAGGACAGCCCCAGCATTTT. Protein product: CAISVAKGGGQPQHF.

By frequency in the sample, this clonotype is medium-sized. This chain uses TRBV5-5 with TRBJ2-2; 8 bases are shared with TRBD2. This CDR3 spans 15 amino acids. With 4 bases clipped from V and 3 bases from J, the junction kept 5 bases outside the gene matches. CDR1 and CDR2 (germline): SGHKS, YYEKEE (reference sequence). The DNA of the CDR3 is TGTGCCAGCAGCCTTAGAGCGGGGGACACCGGGGAGCTGTTTTTT. It translates to CASSLRAGDTGELFF.

This clonotype is categorized as medium-sized. The chain carries TRBV29-1 and TRBJ1-1, with a tentative D call TRBD1 (5 bases). Germline V gives CDR1 SQVTM, CDR2 ANQGSEA. The V end lost 8 bases, the J end lost 0 bases, and 13 bases lay between the germline ends. The CDR3 loop spans 13 amino acids. The CDR3 DNA reads as TGCAGCATACCCGACAGTCTGAACACTGAAGCTTTCTTT. It translates to CSIPDSLNTEAFF.

This clonotype counts as medium-sized. The chain links TRBV20-1 to TRBJ1-4; D is perhaps TRBD1 (5 bases). Trimming took off 3 bases at V and 8 bases at J, with 13 bases between the two ends. The CDR3 totals 13 residues. CDR1 and CDR2 from the germline V gene are DFQATT and SNEGSKA (reference sequence). The CDR3 sequence is CSASSGGREKLFF. The CDR3 DNA sequence: TGCAGTGCTAGTTCGGGGGGTCGGGAAAAACTGTTTTTT.

By sample share, this clonotype is medium-sized. J is TRBJ2-3 and V is TRBV20-1, with 7 bases lining up with TRBD1. The length of the CDR3 is 14 residues. J was trimmed by 0 bases and V by 5 bases; bases with no gene match: 5. The germline CDR1 and CDR2 sequences are DFQATT and SNEGSKA (reference sequence). CDR3 nucleotide sequence: TGCAGTGCTCACCGGGACAGCAGCACAGATACGCAGTATTTT. Residues: CSAHRDSSTDTQYF.

By its share, this clonotype is medium-sized. The chain joins TRBV29-1 to TRBJ1-2, with a weak D call TRBD1 (6 bases). Trimming removed 3 bases from V and 4 bases from J, with 12 bases in between. CDR1 SQVTM and CDR2 ANQGSEA come from the germline V gene. This CDR3 spans 13 amino acids. The CDR3 DNA is TGCAGCGTTGAGATACAGGGTACCTATGGCTACACCTTC. Its translation: CSVEIQGTYGYTF.

Only a few counts were recorded for this clonotype. This chain connects TRBV23-1 to TRBJ2-7; no clear D. TRBV23-1 is an ORF for which the function is uncertain. CDR3 size: 13 residues. V was cut by 9 bases and J by 2 bases, with 14 bases left in between. Written as DNA, the CDR3 is TGCGCCAGTTCCCCGGGCAGAACCTACGAGCAGTACTTC. Protein: CASSPGRTYEQYF.

By share, this clonotype ranks as medium-sized. This sequence joins TRBV20-1 and TRBJ1-2; 12 nucleotides line up with TRBD1. CDR3 length equals 16 residues. V shed 3 bases, J shed 2 bases, and the junction held 7 bases outside the gene matches. The germline V gene has CDR1 DFQATT and CDR2 SNEGSKA (reference sequence). The CDR3 bases are TGCAGTGCTAGGGGGACAGGGGGCGCATGGAACTATGGCTACACCTTC. It translates to CSARGTGGAWNYGYTF.

By share, this clonotype ranks as medium-sized. The J gene is TRBJ1-6, the V gene TRBV18; D ambiguous. The CDR3 is made up of 15 amino acids. Per germline, CDR1 KGHSH and CDR2 LQKENI. Trimming removed 2 bases at V and 4 bases at J, with 9 bases between. CDR3 sequence (DNA): TGTGCCAGCTCACCATCCAGAGCTTATAATTCACCCCTCCACTTT. Its translation: CASSPSRAYNSPLHF. The full variable domain, completed using reference TRBV18 and TRBJ1-6, is NAGVMQNPRHLVRRRGQEARLRCSPMKGHSHVYWYRQLPEEGLKFMVYLQKENIIDESGMPKERFSAEFPKEGPSILRIQQVVRGDSAAYFCASSPSRAYNSPLHFGNGTRLTVT.